These 21 T cell receptor beta chains came from one sample sequenced in a study of blood T cell repertoires in COVID-19. Measured with immunoSEQ multiplex PCR; TCRdb has only the in-frame clones, and not every one. The sample lists 150,000 to 200,000 clones; roughly nine tenths were seen once. The sequenced material came from peripheral blood. Every receptor here comes from a man in his 70s with active or convalescent COVID-19.

The chain links TRBV2 to TRBJ2-1; D unresolved. V was trimmed by 8 bases and J by 5 bases, leaving 7 bases between them. Germline CDR1 is SNHLY and CDR2 is FYNNEI. This CDR3 is 11 amino acids long. The CDR3 loop reads CASLAHNEQFF. CDR3 DNA: TGTGCCAGCTTGGCTCACAATGAGCAGTTCTTC.

The table lists this clone with a few counts. The CDR3 here is CASSVNRGGSEQYF. The DNA for the CDR3 is TGCGCCAGCAGCGTTAACAGGGGAGGCTCCGAGCAGTACTTC. The chain joins TRBV4-3 to TRBJ2-7; D is perhaps TRBD1 (7 bases). Germline CDR1 reads LGHNA; CDR2 reads YSLEER. The CDR3 length is 14 residues. The germline V and J ends were trimmed by 5 bases and 6 bases, with 17 bases remaining between them.

The chain is built from TRBV5-8 and TRBJ1-5; unclear D gene. Germline V gene data show CDR1 as SGHTS and CDR2 as YDEGEE. The CDR3 consists of 15 residues. Between the trimmed V and J ends, which lost 3 bases and 2 bases, there was a span of 12 bases. This CDR3 is CASSSQLRGNQPQHF. Here the CDR3 DNA reads TGTGCCAGCAGCTCCCAACTACGGGGCAATCAGCCCCAGCATTTT.

In this sample, this clone turned up a few times. The CDR3 DNA is TGTGCCAGCAGCCCGATAGGGGGGGCCAGATGGGCTTTCTTT. Residues: CASSPIGGARWAFF. V gene TRBV11-2 combines with J gene TRBJ1-1; D is possibly TRBD1 (6 bases). The V gene's germline CDR1 is SGHAT and CDR2 FQNNGV. This CDR3 region has 14 residues. V was trimmed by 5 bases and J by 11 bases, leaving 21 bases between them.

V usage is TRBV6-6 and J usage is TRBJ1-1; D might be TRBD1 (6 bases). The germline gives CDR1 MNHNY, CDR2 SVGAGI (reference sequence). V lost 4 bases, J lost 1 base, and 7 bases lay in between. The CDR3 consists of 13 residues. The CDR3 sequence: CASSSTGNTEAFF. CDR3 nucleotides: TGTGCCAGCAGTTCGACAGGGAACACTGAAGCTTTCTTT.

The rearrangement joins TRBV4-3 to TRBJ2-5; TRBD2 matches at 13 bases. The CDR3 runs to 18 residues. Trimming at V came to 4 bases and at J to 3 bases, leaving 11 bases not matched to a gene. CDR1 and CDR2 (germline): LGHNA, YSLEER. CDR3 nucleotides: TGCGCCAGCAGCCCTTACCGAACTAGCGGGGGGGCCGAAGAGACCCAGTACTTC. Its translation: CASSPYRTSGGAEETQYF.

This chain connects TRBV5-1 to TRBJ2-2; TRBD1 agrees at 8 bases. V trimming: 4 bases; J trimming: 6 bases; junction bases outside the gene matches: 11. Germline lookup yields CDR1 SGHRS and CDR2 YFSETQ. The CDR3 length is 16 residues. Written as DNA, the CDR3 is TGCGCCAGCAGCCACGGGGACAGGCTCCATCCCGGGGAGCTGTTTTTT. The encoded protein is CASSHGDRLHPGELFF.

The chain is built from TRBV5-4 and TRBJ1-1; D may be TRBD1 (6 bases). This CDR3 is 13 amino acids long. Germline V gene lookup returns CDR1 SGHNT and CDR2 YYREEE (reference sequence). Trimming took 3 bases from V and 5 from J, leaving 11 bases between them. The CDR3 sequence is CASSSPRGTEAFF. Here the CDR3 DNA reads TGTGCCAGCAGCTCCCCTAGGGGGACTGAAGCTTTCTTT.

Only a few counts were recorded for this clone. This sequence joins TRBV28 and TRBJ2-1; possible D gene TRBD1, 6 bases. Germline values: CDR1 MDHEN, CDR2 SYDVKM. The CDR3 loop spans 17 amino acids. The germline V and J ends were trimmed by 6 bases and 3 bases, with 21 bases remaining between them. The CDR3 bases are TGTGCCAGCAGCCCTAGCTCAGGGGCCAGTTACTACAATGAGCAGTTCTTC. Translated, it gives CASSPSSGASYYNEQFF.

The chain employs TRBV7-2 and TRBJ2-1; TRBD2 matches 7 bases. The CDR3 extends over 17 amino acids. Germline values: CDR1 SGHTA, CDR2 FQGNSA. V lost 8 bases and J lost 6; bases outside the gene matches: 19. The CDR3 DNA is TGTGCCAGCCGCTCCCCCGGGAAGACTAGCTCCGCCAATGAGCAGTTCTTC. Amino acids: CASRSPGKTSSANEQFF. The full variable domain, its missing parts supplied by reference TRBV7-2 and TRBJ2-1, is GAGVSQSPSNKVTEKGKDVELRCDPISGHTALYWYRQSLGQGLEFLIYFQGNSAPDKSGLPSDRFSAERTGGSVSTLTIQRTQQEDSAVYLCASRSPGKTSSANEQFFGPGTRLTVL.

The genes are TRBV19 and TRBJ2-1, with TRBD2 matching 7 bases. CDR3 length equals 16 residues. With V trimmed by 0 bases and J by 5 bases, 7 bases remained unmatched. From germline, CDR1 is LNHDA and CDR2 SQIVND (reference sequence). The CDR3: CASSIERGSGNNEQFF. The DNA for the CDR3 is TGTGCCAGTAGTATAGAACGCGGGAGTGGTAACAATGAGCAGTTCTTC.

The V call is TRBV28, the J call TRBJ2-3, with a possible D match to TRBD2 (6 bases). Germline V gives CDR1 MDHEN, CDR2 SYDVKM. The CDR3 is made up of 15 amino acids. V lost 5 bases to trimming and J lost 6 bases, with 18 bases between them. CDR3 sequence: CASSPGTVGSDTQYF. The CDR3 bases are TGTGCCAGCAGTCCTGGGACTGTGGGCTCTGATACGCAGTATTTT.

The J gene is TRBJ2-1, the V gene TRBV2; D is undetermined. The V end was cut by 3 bases, the J end by 10 bases, with 7 bases between. The CDR3 loop spans 11 amino acids. Germline CDR1 and CDR2: SNHLY and FYNNEI. CDR3 sequence (DNA): TGTGCCAGCAGTGATCGGTGGGAGCAGTTCTTC. It is translated as CASSDRWEQFF.

This clone was detected only once. The rearrangement uses TRBV9 and TRBJ2-2; 7 bases match TRBD1. Unmatched junction bases numbered 6, after V lost 0 bases and J lost 7 bases. The V gene's germline CDR1 is SGDLS and CDR2 YYNGEE. The CDR3 runs to 15 residues. CDR3 nucleotides: TGTGCCAGCAGCGTAGAGGGGGCGCGTATCGGGGAGCTGTTTTTT. Residues: CASSVEGARIGELFF.

This clone has a single count. The chain uses TRBV11-3 and TRBJ1-6; 9 bases line up with TRBD1. The J segment lost 5 bases and the V segment lost 4 bases, leaving 9 bases of the junction unmatched. CDR1 is SGHNT and CDR2 is YENEEA in the germline V gene. The CDR3 runs to 17 residues. The chain's CDR3 is CASSSRDRVVNNSPLHF. CDR3 sequence (DNA): TGTGCCAGCAGCTCCCGGGACAGGGTCGTTAATAATTCACCCCTCCACTTT.

This clone was seen a few times. This sequence joins TRBV3-1 (or the pseudogene TRBV3-2) and TRBJ1-6; weak D call: TRBD1 (5 bases). Germline CDR1 LGHDT, CDR2 YNNKEL (reference sequence). Trimming took off 4 bases at V and 6 bases at J, with 13 bases between the two ends. The CDR3 sequence is 15 residues long. The CDR3 DNA is TGTGCCAGCAGCCCGTCGGGGGTCCTTAATTCACCCCTCCACTTT. Its protein is CASSPSGVLNSPLHF.

The chain recombines TRBV19 with TRBJ2-7; D may be TRBD1 (6 bases). This CDR3 has 13 residues. V lost 4 bases and J lost 6, with 13 bases in between. Germline loops: CDR1 LNHDA, CDR2 SQIVND (reference sequence). CDR3 DNA: TGTGCCAGTAGTACTGTCGTGGGGGCCGAGCAGTACTTC. Its protein product is CASSTVVGAEQYF.

The chain employs TRBV3-1 (or the pseudogene TRBV3-2) and TRBJ2-3, with D maybe TRBD2 (6 bases). V lost 0 bases to trimming and J lost 11 bases, with 9 bases between them. This CDR3 comprises 12 residues. CDR1 is LGHDT and CDR2 is YNNKEL in the germline V gene (reference sequence). CDR3 bases: TGTGCCAGCAGCCAAGAAGGGACTTGGCAGTATTTT. It specifies CASSQEGTWQYF.

V usage is TRBV5-1 and J usage is TRBJ1-6; D call uncertain. The CDR3 extends over 14 amino acids. V was clipped by 2 bases and J by 9 bases, with 12 bases between them. Looked up from germline, CDR1 is SGHRS and CDR2 is YFSETQ. CDR3 in amino acids: CASSLTAGSSPLHF. The CDR3 coding sequence is TGCGCCAGCAGCTTAACCGCAGGTAGTTCACCCCTCCACTTT.

The chain employs TRBV19 and TRBJ1-3; no firm D call. V lost 7 bases and J lost 4, with 17 bases in between. Germline V CDR1 and CDR2: LNHDA, SQIVND (reference sequence). There are 15 residues in the CDR3. Here the CDR3 DNA reads TGTGCCAGTACAACCCTCGCCTTGAGAGGAAACACCATATATTTT. This sequence encodes CASTTLALRGNTIYF.

The count of this clone is one. This rearrangement joins TRBV5-8 to TRBJ2-2; 7 bases are a match to TRBD2. CDR1 SGHTS and CDR2 YDEGEE come from the germline V gene. Trimming took 5 bases from V and 3 from J; bases not matched to a gene: 7. The CDR3 has 15 residues. The CDR3 loop reads CASRSPGLYTGELFF. Written as DNA, the CDR3 is TGTGCCAGCAGATCCCCGGGACTATACACCGGGGAGCTGTTTTTT.